Listed below are T cell receptor beta chains from one sample, sequenced in a study of blood T cells in healthy people across ages. One entry per CDR3 protein results from TCRdb running MiXCR on the 5' RACE reads. The sample records more than 1,400,000 distinct CDR3 sequences, roughly 45% being singletons. The sample taken for sequencing was blood. These TCRs come from a young woman in good health. The conserved cysteine and the conserved F or W are not part of the CDR3 here.

J: TRBJ2-3; V: TRBV5-1; CDR3: ASSGWDRGADTQY
J: TRBJ2-7; V: TRBV12-3/TRBV12-4; CDR3: ASSLVPDEQY
J: TRBJ2-7; V: TRBV7-2; CDR3: ASSLTRQGASTYEQY
J: TRBJ2-5; V: TRBV20-1; CDR3: SAEKETQY
J: TRBJ2-7; V: TRBV6-5; CDR3: ASSDKAGFSYEQY
J: TRBJ1-5; V: TRBV7-9; CDR3: ASSLDPQPQH
J: .; V: TRBV5-1; CDR3: ASSRLGTGGHEQY
J: TRBJ2-7; V: TRBV18; CDR3: ASSPRPGIYEQY
J: TRBJ1-6; V: TRBV7-9; CDR3: ASSVRTASYLH
J: TRBJ2-1; V: TRBV6-5; CDR3: ASSSPGLAGPGAYNEQF
J: .; V: TRBV12-3/TRBV12-4; CDR3: ASSFAPETQY
J: TRBJ1-4; V: TRBV12-3/TRBV12-4; CDR3: ASSFDTTNEKLF
J: TRBJ1-2; V: TRBV2; CDR3: ASSEGSGRPSGYT
J: TRBJ2-3; V: TRBV20-1; CDR3: SASTARLAGVVDTQY
J: TRBJ2-3; V: TRBV29-1; CDR3: SAGNGGTDTQY
J: TRBJ1-4; V: TRBV3-1; CDR3: ASSQDFSGSTNEKLF
J: TRBJ2-1; V: TRBV20-1; CDR3: SARRTSGGGPLYNEQF
J: TRBJ2-3; V: TRBV3-1; CDR3: ASSQSGDTQY
J: TRBJ1-1; V: TRBV29-1; CDR3: SVEVMGSTEAF
J: TRBJ2-6; V: TRBV2; CDR3: ASTRDLVGSGANVLT
J: TRBJ1-4; V: TRBV7-6; CDR3: ASSPTDRQINEKLF
J: TRBJ2-3; V: TRBV7-2; CDR3: ASSLNGGATDTQY
J: TRBJ1-6; V: TRBV6-1; CDR3: ASSRTGEDSPLH
J: TRBJ1-6; V: TRBV12-3/TRBV12-4; CDR3: ASSPNFNSPLH
J: TRBJ2-1; V: TRBV10-2; CDR3: ASSQGGETQF
J: TRBJ2-1; V: TRBV5-1; CDR3: ASSLTNDSYNEQF
J: TRBJ1-2; V: TRBV16; CDR3: ASSPRLLGYT
J: TRBJ2-1; V: TRBV4-1; CDR3: ASSQGVIGQGGYNEQF
J: TRBJ1-1; V: TRBV13; CDR3: ASSYGQTEAF
J: TRBJ2-7; V: TRBV7-6; CDR3: ASSLRDPELTYEQY
J: TRBJ2-1; V: TRBV12-3/TRBV12-4; CDR3: ASSSRQSYNEQF
J: TRBJ2-1; V: TRBV20-1; CDR3: SARRTGAIGNEQF
J: TRBJ1-5; V: TRBV10-2; CDR3: ASSESSWEPQH
J: TRBJ1-6; V: TRBV10-2; CDR3: ASGHGTGNNSPLH
J: TRBJ1-2; V: TRBV11-2; CDR3: ASSRDGTPYGYT
J: TRBJ2-5; V: TRBV6-2/TRBV6-3; CDR3: AANQETQY
J: .; V: TRBV19; CDR3: ASSIDSVSSYNEQY
J: TRBJ2-3; V: TRBV28; CDR3: ASSPLKRGSTDTQY
J: TRBJ2-4; V: TRBV6-1; CDR3: ASSEAGGGAKNIQY
J: TRBJ1-1; V: TRBV5-1; CDR3: ASIRKPGAGGVGMNTEAF
J: TRBJ1-2; V: TRBV6-4; CDR3: ASSERTGRGYT
J: TRBJ2-3; V: TRBV7-8; CDR3: ASSLIPAGAQY
J: TRBJ1-5; V: TRBV12-3/TRBV12-4; CDR3: ASNLRTAFQPQH
J: TRBJ2-1; V: TRBV6-6; CDR3: ACSYSKPPGGKNEQF
J: TRBJ2-5; V: TRBV7-2; CDR3: ASSLVQGLGEETQY
J: TRBJ1-2; V: TRBV30; CDR3: AWSGQGWDGYT
J: TRBJ2-1; V: TRBV6-6; CDR3: ASSYPTSSEQF
J: TRBJ2-7; V: TRBV27; CDR3: ASSFKDSSYEQY
J: TRBJ2-2; V: TRBV7-9; CDR3: ASSPAPGLAGSNTGELF
J: TRBJ2-7; V: TRBV5-1; CDR3: ASSLSYGYEQY
J: .; V: TRBV5-1; CDR3: ASSLGGTVNDEQY